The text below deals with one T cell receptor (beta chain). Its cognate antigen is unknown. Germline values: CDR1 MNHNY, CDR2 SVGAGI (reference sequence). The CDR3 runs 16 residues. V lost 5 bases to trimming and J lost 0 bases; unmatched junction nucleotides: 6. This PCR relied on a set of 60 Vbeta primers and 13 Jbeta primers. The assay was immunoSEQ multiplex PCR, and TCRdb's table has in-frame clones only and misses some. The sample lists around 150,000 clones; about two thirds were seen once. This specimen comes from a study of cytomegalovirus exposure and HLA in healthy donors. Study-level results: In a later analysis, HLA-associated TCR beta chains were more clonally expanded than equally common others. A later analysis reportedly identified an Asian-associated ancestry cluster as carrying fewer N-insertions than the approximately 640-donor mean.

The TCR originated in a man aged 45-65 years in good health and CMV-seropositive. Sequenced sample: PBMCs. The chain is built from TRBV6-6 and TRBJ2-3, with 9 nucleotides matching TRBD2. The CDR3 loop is CASSSGGRTSTDTQYF. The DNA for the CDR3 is TGTGCCAGCAGTAGCGGGGGGCGAACTAGCACAGATACGCAGTATTTT.